The next 11 T cell receptor beta chains were all read from a single sample in a study of response to subunit inactivated influenza vaccine. TCRdb itself ran the RT-PCR reads through MiXCR, one entry per CDR3 protein. Among around 580,000 distinct CDR3 sequences listed, about 12% were seen once. The sample in question was PBMCs from blood, obtained on the day of vaccination. These receptors all come from a man aged 50 to 59 who received an inactivated influenza vaccine.

This clonotype was seen many times. The chain joins TRBV12-3 or TRBV12-4 to TRBJ2-5; 8 bases fit TRBD2. The CDR3 sequence is 13 residues long. V was pared by 9 bases and J by 5 bases, with 8 bases of the junction left unmatched. The CDR3 DNA sequence: TGTGCCAGTGGGCGGGGGGCCGGGGAGACCCAGTACTTC. It is translated as CASGRGAGETQYF.

This chain links TRBV9 with TRBJ2-1; TRBD2 matches 11 bases. The germline CDR1 and CDR2 sequences are SGDLS and YYNGEE. The V and J ends lost 4 bases and 2 bases, in that order; junction bases with no gene match: 5. CDR3 length: 16 amino acids. As DNA, the CDR3 is TGTGCCAGCAGCTCATCTAGCGGGGGGCCCTACAATGAGCAGTTCTTC. Its translation: CASSSSSGGPYNEQFF.

In its sample, this clonotype was seen a few times. The V gene is TRBV6-1, the J gene TRBJ2-2, with 7 bases matching TRBD1. The germline V gene has CDR1 MNHNS and CDR2 SASEGT. With V trimmed by 5 bases and J by 2 bases, 11 bases remained unmatched. The CDR3 consists of 17 residues. In DNA form, the CDR3 reads TGTGCCAGCAGTCTTGGTTCCGGGACAGCTAACACCGGGGAGCTGTTTTTT. It yields the protein CASSLGSGTANTGELFF.

This clonotype has a count of ten or more. The chain combines TRBV3-1 with TRBJ2-1; D is ambiguous. Germline values: CDR1 LGHDT, CDR2 YNNKEL (reference sequence). This CDR3 is 16 amino acids long. V lost 4 bases and J 0 bases, leaving 13 bases between the germline ends. The CDR3 is CASSPLGQSSYNEQFF. CDR3 nucleotides: TGTGCCAGCAGCCCCCTAGGCCAAAGCTCCTACAATGAGCAGTTCTTC.

This chain connects TRBV10-3 to TRBJ2-5; either TRBD1 or TRBD2 may supply D (5 bases each). Trimming shortened V by 4 bases and J by 1 base, and 10 bases separated the two germline ends. The germline V gene encodes CDR1 ENHRY and CDR2 SYGVKD. CDR3 length equals 14 residues. The CDR3 DNA follows: TGTGCCATCAGTGGGACCGGGGCCCAAGAGACCCAGTACTTC. Translation: CAISGTGAQETQYF.

The V gene is TRBV11-1, the J gene TRBJ2-7; no reliable D call. The germline gives CDR1 SGHAT, CDR2 FQDESV (reference sequence). This CDR3 is built from 20 residues. V lost 5 bases, J lost 0 bases, and 29 bases lay in between. Here the CDR3 DNA reads TGTGCCAGCAGCCTTGGGTGGGGTTCTCGTCGGGCTGCCCTCTCCTACGAGCAGTACTTC. This sequence encodes CASSLGWGSRRAALSYEQYF. Filled out from reference TRBV11-1 and TRBJ2-7, the complete variable domain reads EAEVAQSPRYKITEKSQAVAFWCDPISGHATLYWYRQILGQGPELLVQFQDESVVDDSQLPKDRFSAERLKGVDSTLKIQPAELGDSAMYLCASSLGWGSRRAALSYEQYFGPGTRLTVT.

In this sample, this clonotype turned up a few times. The gene calls are TRBV18 and TRBJ2-7; D unclear. Trimming left V 6 bases short and J 6 bases short, with 12 bases between. CDR3 size: 12 residues. In germline, CDR1 is KGHSH, CDR2 LQKENI. DNA of the CDR3: TGTGCCAGCTCCGGTCGGTGGGGCGAGCAGTACTTC. This codes for CASSGRWGEQYF.

The CDR3 sequence is CASSKVKGPPAYNEQFF. The CDR3 DNA reads as TGTGCCAGCAGCAAAGTAAAAGGGCCCCCCGCTTACAATGAGCAGTTCTTC. The chain has TRBV21-1 and TRBJ2-1; whether TRBD2, the table's D call, matches the DNA was not checked. TRBV21-1 is classified as a pseudogene. The CDR3 is 17 residues long.

The chain couples TRBV29-1 to TRBJ1-1; 7 bases line up with TRBD1. Trimming removed 6 bases from V and 5 bases from J; junction bases left unmatched: 12. CDR1 and CDR2 (germline): SQVTM, ANQGSEA. This CDR3 region has 14 residues. Written as DNA, the CDR3 is TGCAGCGTCCTAACCCTGACAGGGAATACTGAAGCTTTCTTT. Residues: CSVLTLTGNTEAFF.

This chain joins TRBV6-2 or TRBV6-3 and TRBJ2-3; D possibly corresponds to TRBD2 (6 bases). CDR1 is MNHEY, CDR2 SVGEGT, per germline. V lost 5 bases, J lost 0 bases, and 12 bases lay in between. There are 15 residues in the CDR3. The CDR3 bases are TGTGCCAGCAGTATTAGCGGCTCTAGCACAGATACGCAGTATTTT. Protein: CASSISGSSTDTQYF.

This clonotype showed up many times. The chain employs TRBV24-1 and TRBJ2-3, with 12 bases matching TRBD2. V dropped 3 bases and J dropped 1; count of bases not matched to a gene: 1. The CDR3 length is 16 residues. From germline, CDR1 is KGHDR and CDR2 SFDVKD. Written as DNA, the CDR3 is TGTGCCACCAGTGATAGACTAGCGGGAGGCACAGATACGCAGTATTTT. This encodes CATSDRLAGGTDTQYF.